This T cell receptor beta chain was sequenced for a study of blood T cell repertoires in COVID-19. Study-level information: The samples span acute and convalescent COVID-19 from the United States, Italy and Spain. Sample material is recorded as cDNA or gDNA derived from T cells, B-cell-depleted T cells, or PBMCs.

The table came from immunoSEQ multiplex PCR; TCRdb's copy has only in-frame clones and leaves some out. This sample has about 190,000 clones, with around four fifths found just once. Germline trimming cut 3 bases from V and 4 bases from J; bases unmatched to any gene: 8. The CDR3 consists of 16 residues. The germline CDR1 and CDR2 sequences are SGHDT and YYEEEE. The source is a young man with active or convalescent COVID-19. The chain has TRBV5-6 and TRBJ2-1; TRBD2 agrees at 9 bases. Sample: peripheral blood. The CDR3 loop reads CASSYTGTSLYNEQFF. CDR3 DNA sequence: TGTGCCAGCAGCTACACCGGGACTAGCTTGTACAATGAGCAGTTCTTC.